The 18 T cell receptor beta chains listed next were all sequenced from one sample in a study of CD8 T cell repertoires and HIV-1 epitope variants. Their specific antigens are unknown. The table came from immunoSEQ multiplex PCR; TCRdb's copy has only in-frame clones and leaves some out. The data hold about 5,100 clones, with approximately 61% observed a single time. Sequenced: cultured CD8+ T cells derived from PBMCs. The receptors were sampled from a male donor with HIV.

CDR3 bases: TGCGCCAGCAGCCAAGAACGAGGGGCCCACTATGGCTACACCTTC. Its translation is CASSQERGAHYGYTF. The chain carries TRBV4-3 and TRBJ1-2; tentatively, D is TRBD1 (5 bases). This CDR3 spans 15 amino acids. V was cut by 0 bases and J by 3 bases, with 11 bases left in between. Germline lookup yields CDR1 LGHNA and CDR2 YSLEER.

This clone was recorded only once. V gene TRBV7-6 combines with J gene TRBJ1-4; no clear D. CDR3 size: 14 residues. Germline V gene data show CDR1 as SGHVS and CDR2 as FNYEAQ. Trimming left V 3 bases short and J 2 bases short, with 7 bases between. DNA of the CDR3: TGTGCCAGCAGCTTTAGTGAGACTAATGAAAAACTGTTTTTT. It yields the protein CASSFSETNEKLFF. Filled out from reference TRBV7-6 and TRBJ1-4, the complete variable domain reads GAGVSQSPRYKVTKRGQDVALRCDPISGHVSLYWYRQALGQGPEFLTYFNYEAQQDKSGLPNDRFSAERPEGSISTLTIQRTEQRDSAMYRCASSFSETNEKLFFGSGTQLSVL.

The genes are TRBV27 and TRBJ1-1, with 8 bases aligning to TRBD1. Germline V lookup: CDR1 MNHEY, CDR2 SMNVEV (reference sequence). J lost 1 base, V lost 2 bases, and 3 bases had no gene match. CDR3 length: 15 amino acids. The chain's CDR3 is CASSLGGQGNTEAFF. The CDR3 DNA reads TGTGCCAGCAGTTTAGGAGGACAGGGGAACACTGAAGCTTTCTTT.

This clone was counted between two and nine times. The chain uses TRBV29-1 and TRBJ2-1; weak D call: TRBD2 (6 bases). Germline lookup yields CDR1 SQVTM and CDR2 ANQGSEA. Trimming removed 0 bases from V and 1 base from J, with 16 bases in between. The CDR3 is 17 residues long. CDR3 region: CSVEDVFGGASYNEQFF. CDR3 bases: TGCAGCGTTGAAGATGTTTTCGGGGGTGCGTCCTACAATGAGCAGTTCTTC.

The CDR3 nucleotides read TGTGCCATCGGGGGAGCTTGGGACGGCTATGGCTACACCTTC. This translates into CAIGGAWDGYGYTF. The V and J genes are TRBV10-3 and TRBJ1-2; tentatively, D is TRBD1 (5 bases). The CDR3 extends over 14 amino acids. The germline V and J ends were trimmed by 8 bases and 4 bases, with 17 bases remaining between them. In germline, CDR1 is ENHRY, CDR2 SYGVKD.

This clone has just a few counts. J is TRBJ1-1 and V is TRBV11-2, with D tentatively TRBD1 (5 bases). There are 12 residues in the CDR3. Germline V lookup: CDR1 SGHAT, CDR2 FQNNGV. Deletions cut 8 bases from V and 3 bases from J, with 10 bases between. The CDR3 nucleotides read TGTGCCAGCTCCCCAGGGCACACTGAAGCTTTCTTT. As protein: CASSPGHTEAFF.

The genes are TRBV5-4 and TRBJ2-1; TRBD2 agrees at 7 bases. The trim removed 4 bases at V and 7 bases at J, leaving 11 bases unmatched. CDR1 SGHNT and CDR2 YYREEE come from the germline V gene (reference sequence). The CDR3 runs 15 residues. CDR3 region: CASSGGVGVVNEQFF. CDR3 DNA: TGTGCCAGCAGCGGGGGGGTAGGAGTTGTAAATGAGCAGTTCTTC. Full variable domain (outside the CDR3, taken from reference TRBV5-4 and TRBJ2-1): ETGVTQSPTHLIKTRGQQVTLRCSSQSGHNTVSWYQQALGQGPQFIFQYYREEENGRGNFPPRFSGLQFPNYSSELNVNALELDDSALYLCASSGGVGVVNEQFFGPGTRLTVL.

The gene calls are TRBV2 and TRBJ1-4; the match to TRBD1 covers 8 bases. V lost 3 bases to trimming and J lost 4 bases; unmatched junction nucleotides: 10. The CDR3 runs 17 residues. The germline V gene encodes CDR1 SNHLY and CDR2 FYNNEI. The CDR3 DNA sequence: TGTGCCAGCAGTGACTGGGCAGGGGGCAGTGATAATGAAAAACTGTTTTTT. This translates into CASSDWAGGSDNEKLFF. Based on the CDR3 plus reference TRBV2 and TRBJ1-4, the full variable domain is EPEVTQTPSHQVTQMGQEVILRCVPISNHLYFYWYRQILGQKVEFLVSFYNNEISEKSEIFDDQFSVERPDGSNFTLKIRSTKLEDSAMYFCASSDWAGGSDNEKLFFGSGTQLSVL.

The chain recombines TRBV5-4 with TRBJ2-2, with D perhaps matching TRBD1 (7 bases). Trimming took 0 bases from V and 4 from J, leaving 13 bases between them. This CDR3 region has 16 residues. Germline V lookup: CDR1 SGHNT, CDR2 YYREEE (reference sequence). The CDR3 DNA is TGTGCCAGCAGCTTGGCACGGAGGGGGCGCACCGGGGAGCTGTTTTTT. Residues: CASSLARRGRTGELFF.

A single count supports this clone. The rearrangement uses TRBV7-9 and TRBJ2-1, with D unresolved. Trimming left V 3 bases short and J 3 bases short, with 6 bases between. CDR3 length equals 13 residues. CDR1 is SEHNR, CDR2 FQNEAQ, per germline (reference sequence). The CDR3 sequence is CASSLDGYNEQFF. The CDR3 coding sequence is TGTGCCAGCAGCTTGGACGGCTACAATGAGCAGTTCTTC.

This clone was found a few times. V is TRBV6-1 and J is TRBJ2-7, with 8 bases aligning to TRBD1. The CDR3 spans 16 residues. Looked up from germline, CDR1 is MNHNS and CDR2 is SASEGT. After removal of 4 bases from V and 0 bases from J, the junction contained 8 bases not matched to a gene. CDR3 DNA: TGTGCCAGCAGTGGGACAGGGTTTGGAAGCTCCTACGAGCAGTACTTC. Translation gives CASSGTGFGSSYEQYF.

This clone showed up just a few times. The V call is TRBV28, the J call TRBJ2-5, with TRBD2 matching 8 bases. Germline CDR1 is MDHEN and CDR2 is SYDVKM. Unmatched junction bases numbered 8, after V lost 1 base and J lost 4 bases. The CDR3 is 16 amino acids. CDR3 nucleotide sequence: TGTGCCAGCAGTTTATCCGACGGGGGGGTCGGAGAGACCCAGTACTTC. Translation gives CASSLSDGGVGETQYF. Full variable domain (rest looked up from reference TRBV28 and TRBJ2-5): DVKVTQSSRYLVKRTGEKVFLECVQDMDHENMFWYRQDPGLGLRLIYFSYDVKMKEKGDIPEGYSVSREKKERFSLILESASTNQTSMYLCASSLSDGGVGETQYFGPGTRLLVL.

The genes are TRBV14 and TRBJ2-5; maybe TRBD2 (6 bases). Germline V gene lookup returns CDR1 SGHDN and CDR2 FVKESK. The CDR3 contains 15 residues. Trimming removed 5 bases at V and 4 bases at J, with 17 bases between. CDR3 sequence: CASSSRRGKRETQYF. In nucleotides, the CDR3 is TGTGCCAGCAGCTCTCGCCGGGGGAAGAGAGAGACCCAGTACTTC. Together with reference TRBV14 and TRBJ2-5, the CDR3 gives the full variable domain: EAGVTQFPSHSVIEKGQTVTLRCDPISGHDNLYWYRRVMGKEIKFLLHFVKESKQDESGMPNNRFLAERTGGTYSTLKVQPAELEDSGVYFCASSSRRGKRETQYFGPGTRLLVL.

The sample holds a few counts of this clone. The chain uses TRBV30 and TRBJ2-5, with D unclear. This CDR3 is 12 amino acids long. Trimming cost V 1 base and J 5 bases, with 8 bases left between them. Germline CDR1 GTSNPN, CDR2 SVGIG (reference sequence). DNA for the CDR3: TGTGCCTGGAGTGCGGTCCGGGAGACCCAGTACTTC. Translating it yields CAWSAVRETQYF.

In this sample, this clone turned up once. DNA for the CDR3: TGTGCCAGTAGTATAGAGGGCGGGAGGTCCTACAATGAGCAGTTCTTC. Protein sequence: CASSIEGGRSYNEQFF. The chain joins TRBV19 to TRBJ2-1, with 8 bases aligning to TRBD2. Germline V gene data show CDR1 as LNHDA and CDR2 as SQIVND (reference sequence). There are 16 residues in the CDR3. V was clipped by 0 bases and J by 1 base; unmatched bases: 2.

The V call is TRBV9, the J call TRBJ2-1; 8 bases line up with TRBD1. The junction had 10 bases not matched to a gene; V was cut back by 3 bases and J by 2 bases. Germline values: CDR1 SGDLS, CDR2 YYNGEE. This CDR3 is built from 17 residues. The CDR3 bases are TGTGCCAGCAGCGCCGATGCAGGGGGCGACCCCTACAATGAGCAGTTCTTC. It encodes CASSADAGGDPYNEQFF.

The chain has TRBV7-9 and TRBJ1-4; 9 bases are shared with TRBD1. V trimming: 5 bases; J trimming: 1 base; junction bases outside the gene matches: 8. CDR3 size: 17 residues. The V gene's germline CDR1 is SEHNR and CDR2 FQNEAQ (reference sequence). The CDR3 here is CASSPGTGIVTNEKLFF. CDR3 sequence (DNA): TGTGCCAGCAGCCCCGGGACAGGGATCGTAACTAATGAAAAACTGTTTTTT.

The rearrangement uses TRBV10-2 and TRBJ2-1, with D possibly TRBD1 on 6 matching bases. The CDR3 runs 11 residues. The germline V and J ends were trimmed by 5 bases and 7 bases, with 6 bases remaining between them. In germline, CDR1 is WSHSY, CDR2 SAAADI. The CDR3 DNA is TGCGCCAGCAGTACAGGGAATGAGCAGTTCTTC. It encodes CASSTGNEQFF.